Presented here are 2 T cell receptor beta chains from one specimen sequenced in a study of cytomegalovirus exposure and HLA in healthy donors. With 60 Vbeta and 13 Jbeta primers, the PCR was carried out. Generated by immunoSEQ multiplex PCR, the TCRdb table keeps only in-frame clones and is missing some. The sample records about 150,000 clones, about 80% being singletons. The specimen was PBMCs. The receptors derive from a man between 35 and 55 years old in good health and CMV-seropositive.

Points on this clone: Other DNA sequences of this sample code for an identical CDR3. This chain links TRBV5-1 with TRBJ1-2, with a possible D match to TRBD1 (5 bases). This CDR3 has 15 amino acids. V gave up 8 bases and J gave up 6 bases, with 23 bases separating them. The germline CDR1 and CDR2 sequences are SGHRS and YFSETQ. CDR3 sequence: CASSGSGTGGDGYTF. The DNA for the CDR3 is TGCGCCAGTAGTGGTTCAGGGACCGGAGGGGATGGCTACACCTTC.

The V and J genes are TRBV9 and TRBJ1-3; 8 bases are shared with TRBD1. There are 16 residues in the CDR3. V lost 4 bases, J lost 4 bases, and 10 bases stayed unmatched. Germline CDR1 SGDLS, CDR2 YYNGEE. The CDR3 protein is CASSLSGQASGNTIYF. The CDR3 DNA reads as TGTGCCAGCAGCCTTTCGGGACAGGCGTCCGGAAACACCATATATTTT.